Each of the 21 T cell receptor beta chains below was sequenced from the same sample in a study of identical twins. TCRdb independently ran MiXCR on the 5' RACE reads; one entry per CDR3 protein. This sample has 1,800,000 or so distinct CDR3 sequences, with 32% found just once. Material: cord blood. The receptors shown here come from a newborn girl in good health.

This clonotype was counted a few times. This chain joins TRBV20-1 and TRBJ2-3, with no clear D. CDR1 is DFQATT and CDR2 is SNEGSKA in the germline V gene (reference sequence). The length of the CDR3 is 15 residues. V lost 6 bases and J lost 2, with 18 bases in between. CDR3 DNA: TGCAGTGCCAAACCGATCGGGCTACCCACAGATACGCAGTATTTT. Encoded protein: CSAKPIGLPTDTQYF.

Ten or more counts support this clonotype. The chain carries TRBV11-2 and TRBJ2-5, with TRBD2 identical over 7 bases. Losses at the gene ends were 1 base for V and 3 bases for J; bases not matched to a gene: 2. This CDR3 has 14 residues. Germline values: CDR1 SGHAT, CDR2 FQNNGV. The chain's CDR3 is CASSLVGGEETQYF. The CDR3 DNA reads TGTGCCAGCAGCTTAGTGGGAGGGGAAGAGACCCAGTACTTC. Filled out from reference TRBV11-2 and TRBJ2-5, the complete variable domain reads EAGVAQSPRYKIIEKRQSVAFWCNPISGHATLYWYQQILGQGPKLLIQFQNNGVVDDSQLPKDRFSAERLKGVDSTLKIQPAKLEDSAVYLCASSLVGGEETQYFGPGTRLLVL.

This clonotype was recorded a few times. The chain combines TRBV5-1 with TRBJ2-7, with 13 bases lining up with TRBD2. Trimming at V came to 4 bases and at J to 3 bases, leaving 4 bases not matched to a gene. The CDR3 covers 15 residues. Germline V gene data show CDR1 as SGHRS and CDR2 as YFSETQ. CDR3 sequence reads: CASSRTSGGNYEQYF. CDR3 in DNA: TGCGCCAGCAGCAGGACTAGCGGGGGCAACTACGAGCAGTACTTC.

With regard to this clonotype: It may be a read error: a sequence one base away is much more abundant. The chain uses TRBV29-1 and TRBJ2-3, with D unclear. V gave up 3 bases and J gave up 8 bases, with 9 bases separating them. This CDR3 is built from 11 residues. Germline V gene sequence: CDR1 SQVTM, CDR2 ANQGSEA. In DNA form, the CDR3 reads TGCAGCGTTGAGCGGCCAGCTACGCAGTATTTT. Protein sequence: CSVERPATQYF.

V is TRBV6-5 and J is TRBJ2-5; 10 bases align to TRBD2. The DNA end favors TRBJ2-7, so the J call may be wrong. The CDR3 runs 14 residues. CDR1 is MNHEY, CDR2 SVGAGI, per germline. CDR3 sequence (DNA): TGTGCCAGCAGGGAGACTAGCGGGTTGTACGAGCAGTACTTC. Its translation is CASRETSGLYEQYF.

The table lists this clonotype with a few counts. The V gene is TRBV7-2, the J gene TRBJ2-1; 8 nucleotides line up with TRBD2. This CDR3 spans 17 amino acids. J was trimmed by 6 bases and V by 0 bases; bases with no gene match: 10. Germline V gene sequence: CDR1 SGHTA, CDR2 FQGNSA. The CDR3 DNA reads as TGTGCCAGCAGCTTAGCGCTTGTGCGGGGGGCACTCAATGAGCAGTTCTTC. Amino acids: CASSLALVRGALNEQFF.

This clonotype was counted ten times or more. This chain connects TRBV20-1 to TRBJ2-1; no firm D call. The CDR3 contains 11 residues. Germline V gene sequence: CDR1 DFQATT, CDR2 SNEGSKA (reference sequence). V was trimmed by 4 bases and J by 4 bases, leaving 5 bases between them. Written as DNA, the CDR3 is TGCAGTGCTACTAGATACAATGAGCAGTTCTTC. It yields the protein CSATRYNEQFF.

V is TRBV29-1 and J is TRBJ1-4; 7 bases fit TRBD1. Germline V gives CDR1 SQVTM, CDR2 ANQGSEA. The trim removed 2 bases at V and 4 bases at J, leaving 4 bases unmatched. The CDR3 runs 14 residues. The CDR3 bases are TGCAGCGTTGAATACAGGGGCTTTAATGAAAAACTGTTTTTT. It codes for CSVEYRGFNEKLFF.

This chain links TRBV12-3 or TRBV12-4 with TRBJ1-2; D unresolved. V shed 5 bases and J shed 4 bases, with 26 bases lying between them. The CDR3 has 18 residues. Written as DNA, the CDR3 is TGTGCCAGCAGTCACGGACGGTTCAGGATTTTAGGGTCCTATGGCTACACCTTC. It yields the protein CASSHGRFRILGSYGYTF.

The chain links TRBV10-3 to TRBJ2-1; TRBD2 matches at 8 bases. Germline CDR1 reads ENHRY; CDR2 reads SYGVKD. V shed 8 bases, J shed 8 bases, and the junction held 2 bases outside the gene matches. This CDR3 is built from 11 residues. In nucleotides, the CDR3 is TGTGCCATCGGGACTAGGGATGAGCAGTTCTTC. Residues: CAIGTRDEQFF.

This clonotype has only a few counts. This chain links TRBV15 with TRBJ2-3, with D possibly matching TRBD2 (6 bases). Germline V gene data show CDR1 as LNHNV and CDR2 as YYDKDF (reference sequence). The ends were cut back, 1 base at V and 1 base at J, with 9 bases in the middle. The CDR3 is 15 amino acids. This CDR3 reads CATSRGWGGTDTQYF. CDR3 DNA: TGTGCCACCAGCAGAGGTTGGGGGGGCACAGATACGCAGTATTTT.

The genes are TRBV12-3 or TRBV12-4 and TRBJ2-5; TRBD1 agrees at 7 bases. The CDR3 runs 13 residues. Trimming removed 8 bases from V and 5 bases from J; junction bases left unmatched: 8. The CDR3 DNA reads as TGTGCCAGCCTGGCTGGCAGGGGGGAGACCCAGTACTTC. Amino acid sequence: CASLAGRGETQYF.

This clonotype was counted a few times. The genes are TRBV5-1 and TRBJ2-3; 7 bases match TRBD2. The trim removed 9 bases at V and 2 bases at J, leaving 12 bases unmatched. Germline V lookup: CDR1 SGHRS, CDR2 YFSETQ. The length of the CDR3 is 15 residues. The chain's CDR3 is CANHPTSPNTDTQYF. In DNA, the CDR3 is TGCGCCAACCACCCGACTAGCCCGAACACAGATACGCAGTATTTT.

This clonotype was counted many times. CDR3 region: CAISREGNQPQHF. CDR3 in DNA: TGTGCCATCTCAAGGGAGGGAAACCAGCCCCAGCATTTT. The chain joins TRBV6-6 to TRBJ1-5, with D unclear. The germline CDR1 and CDR2 sequences are MNHNY and SVGAGI (reference sequence). This CDR3 contains 13 residues. With 10 bases removed from V and 7 bases from J, the gap between germline ends came to 17 bases.

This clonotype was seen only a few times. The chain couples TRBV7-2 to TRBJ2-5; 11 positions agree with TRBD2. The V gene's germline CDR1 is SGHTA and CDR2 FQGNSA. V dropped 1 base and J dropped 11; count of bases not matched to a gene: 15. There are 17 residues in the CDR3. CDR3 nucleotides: TGTGCCAGCAGCTTAGTTAACCTAGCGGGAGGTCACTATGAGCAGTACTTC. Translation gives CASSLVNLAGGHYEQYF.

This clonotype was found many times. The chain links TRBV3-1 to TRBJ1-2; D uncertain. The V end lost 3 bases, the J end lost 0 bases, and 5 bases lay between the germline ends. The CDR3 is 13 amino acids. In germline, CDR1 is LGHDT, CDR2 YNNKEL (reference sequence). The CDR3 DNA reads TGTGCCAGCAGCCAGGAAACTAACTATGGCTACACCTTC. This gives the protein CASSQETNYGYTF.

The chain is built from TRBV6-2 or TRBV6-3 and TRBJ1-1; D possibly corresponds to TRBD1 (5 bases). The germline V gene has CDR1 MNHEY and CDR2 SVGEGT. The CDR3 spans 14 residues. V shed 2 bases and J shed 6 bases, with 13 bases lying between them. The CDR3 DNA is TGTGCCAGCAGTTACGTTGGGGCGAGCGCTGAAGCTTTCTTT. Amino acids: CASSYVGASAEAFF.

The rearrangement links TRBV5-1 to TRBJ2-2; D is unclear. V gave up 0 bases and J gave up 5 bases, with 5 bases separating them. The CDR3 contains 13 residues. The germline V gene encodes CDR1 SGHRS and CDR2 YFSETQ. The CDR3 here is CASSLAKTGELFF. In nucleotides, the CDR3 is TGCGCCAGCAGCTTGGCTAAAACCGGGGAGCTGTTTTTT.

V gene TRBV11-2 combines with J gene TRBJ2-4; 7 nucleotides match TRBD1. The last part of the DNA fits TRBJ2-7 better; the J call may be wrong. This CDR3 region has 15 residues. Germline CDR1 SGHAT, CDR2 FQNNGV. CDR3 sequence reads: CASSSLRDRSYEQYF. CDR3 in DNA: TGTGCCAGCAGCTCTCTCCGGGACAGATCCTACGAGCAGTACTTC.

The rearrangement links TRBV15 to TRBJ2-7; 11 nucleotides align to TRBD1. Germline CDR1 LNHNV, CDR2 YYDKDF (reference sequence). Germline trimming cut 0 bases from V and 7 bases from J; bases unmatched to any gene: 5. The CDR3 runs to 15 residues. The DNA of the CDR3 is TGTGCCACCAGCAGAGATAGGACAGGGGGCAGGGAGCAGTACTTC. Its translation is CATSRDRTGGREQYF.

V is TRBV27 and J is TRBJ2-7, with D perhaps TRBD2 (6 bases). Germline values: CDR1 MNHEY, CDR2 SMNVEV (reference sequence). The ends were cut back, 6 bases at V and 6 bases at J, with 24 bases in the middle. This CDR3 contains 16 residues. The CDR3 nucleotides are TGTGCCAGCAGCCCCATATCTTTGACTAGGGCGGGCGAGCAGTACTTC. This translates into CASSPISLTRAGEQYF.